The rows below give T cell receptor beta chains drawn from one sample of a study of T-cell memory formation after mild COVID-19. In TCRdb, the 5' RACE reads were re-called with MiXCR into one record per CDR3 protein. The table records 350,000 to 500,000 distinct CDR3 sequences, 15% to 20% of them present only once. Material for sequencing was PBMCs or a T cell subset sorted from them (not recorded which). These receptors all stem from a man aged 18 to 29 who had mild COVID-19 (a few samples of this study predate the infection). Cell type and time point are not known. CDR3s include the opening cysteine and the closing phenylalanine or tryptophan. The D gene is left open where the match is weak. Expanded clones are given a class, and other clones once, few, many or no size at all.

cdr3_nt cdr3_aa v_call clone_size d_call j_call
TGTGCCAGCAGCTTGGGGACTAGCGGTGTGATAGATACGCAGTATTTT CASSLGTSGVIDTQYF TRBV5-6 few TRBD2 TRBJ2-3
TGTGCCAGCAGCGCGCACACAGGGTCCGAGCAGTACTTC CASSAHTGSEQYF TRBV7-3 NA NA TRBJ2-7
TGTGCCAGCAGCTTCGGACCTCGAGAGACCCAGTACTTC CASSFGPRETQYF TRBV11-3 NA NA TRBJ2-5
TGCAGAGTCAGGGGGCTAAAAAACATTCAGTACTTC CRVRGLKNIQYF TRBV29-1 NA TRBD1 TRBJ2-4
TGTGCCAGCAGCACGCAACCGGGACCGGTTAATGAAAAACTGTTTTTT CASSTQPGPVNEKLFF TRBV7-6 few NA TRBJ1-4
TGTGCCAGCAGCAACCGGGGGCGCGGGGACACTGAAGCTTTCTTT CASSNRGRGDTEAFF TRBV7-9 many NA TRBJ1-1
TGTGCCAGCAGCTGCCGGGACAGGGGAACCTACGAGCAGTACTTC CASSCRDRGTYEQYF TRBV5-7 NA TRBD1 TRBJ2-7
TGTGCCAGCAGCTTGGGGGTAGGACTAGCGGGAACCAATGAGCAGTTCTTC CASSLGVGLAGTNEQFF TRBV5-6 NA TRBD2 TRBJ2-1
TGCGCCAGCCATGGGGGTTATGGCTACACCTTC CASHGGYGYTF TRBV4-3 few NA TRBJ1-2
TGTGCCAGCAGCACCGGGACAGGGGCGAAGATTACTGAAGCTTTCTTT CASSTGTGAKITEAFF TRBV9 many TRBD1 TRBJ1-1
TGTGCCAGCAGTTACTCAGCGAGGGGATACGAGCAGTACTTC CASSYSARGYEQYF TRBV6-2/TRBV6-3 few NA TRBJ2-7
TGTGCCAGCAGTTTAGCGCCCGATCCCTTGGATTTGGGTGGGGCCAACGTCCTGACTTTC CASSLAPDPLDLGGANVLTF TRBV12-3/TRBV12-4 many NA TRBJ2-6
TGCAGTGCTAGAGGATGGACTAGCGGACCTCCGAACACCGGGGAGCTGTTTTTT CSARGWTSGPPNTGELFF TRBV20-1 few TRBD2 TRBJ2-2
TGTGCCAGCAGCCCCCAGGGAGGCGCTGAAGCTTTCTTT CASSPQGGAEAFF TRBV7-3 NA NA TRBJ1-1
TGTGCCAGCAGCCCCCTGAGCAATCAGCCCCAGCATTTT CASSPLSNQPQHF TRBV7-9 many NA TRBJ1-5
TGTGCCAGCACCTCACCTGGGAACACTGAAGCTTTCTTT CASTSPGNTEAFF TRBV6-5 NA NA TRBJ1-1
TGCGCCAGCAGCCCTCGCGGGGGGACTGGAAACACCATATATTTT CASSPRGGTGNTIYF TRBV5-1 few NA TRBJ1-3
TGTGCCAGCAGCCAAGACTTAGGGCGGGAGACCCAGTACTTC CASSQDLGRETQYF TRBV3-1 NA NA TRBJ2-5
TGTGCCAGCAACGGGGGCCTGAACACTGAAGCTTTCTTT CASNGGLNTEAFF TRBV2 NA NA TRBJ1-1
TGTGCAGTGGGGAGCTCCTACGAGCAGTACTTC CAVGSSYEQYF TRBV14 NA NA TRBJ2-7
TGTGCCAGCAGCTTTTTACCGGGACTCGGCCTCTCGGCTGAGCAGTTCTTC CASSFLPGLGLSAEQFF TRBV7-2 NA NA TRBJ2-1
TGTGCCAGCAGTTTATCGTCAAGGAATGAGCAGTTCTTC CASSLSSRNEQFF TRBV27 few NA TRBJ2-1
TGTGCCAGCAGCGTAGAGGGCCGGAAGAGCACAGATACGCAGTATTTT CASSVEGRKSTDTQYF TRBV9 NA NA TRBJ2-3
TGTGCCAGCAGTTCCTTGTTTGACTTCATGAACACTGAAGCTTTCTTT CASSSLFDFMNTEAFF TRBV3-1 NA NA TRBJ1-1
TGCAGCGTGGACCTTGGTTTGAGCGGGTATGAGCAGTTCTTC CSVDLGLSGYEQFF TRBV29-1 few NA TRBJ2-1
TGTGCCAGCAGCTCCCTCCAGGGTGCCTATGGCTACACCTTC CASSSLQGAYGYTF TRBV11-2 few NA TRBJ1-2
TGTGCCAGCCGGCTAGCGGGGGATTACACAGATACGCAGTATTTT CASRLAGDYTDTQYF TRBV6-2/TRBV6-3 NA TRBD2 TRBJ2-3